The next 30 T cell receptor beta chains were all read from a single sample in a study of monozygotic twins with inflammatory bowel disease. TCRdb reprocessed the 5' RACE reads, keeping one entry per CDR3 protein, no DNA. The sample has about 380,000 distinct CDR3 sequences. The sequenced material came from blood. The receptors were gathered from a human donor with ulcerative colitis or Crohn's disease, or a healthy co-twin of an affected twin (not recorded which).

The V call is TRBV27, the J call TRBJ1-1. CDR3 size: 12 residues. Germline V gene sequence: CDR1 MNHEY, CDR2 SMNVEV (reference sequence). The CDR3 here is CASSGQRAEAFF.

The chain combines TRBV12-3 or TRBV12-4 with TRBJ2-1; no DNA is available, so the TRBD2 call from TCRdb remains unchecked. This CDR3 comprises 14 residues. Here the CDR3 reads CASSPSVASNEQFF.

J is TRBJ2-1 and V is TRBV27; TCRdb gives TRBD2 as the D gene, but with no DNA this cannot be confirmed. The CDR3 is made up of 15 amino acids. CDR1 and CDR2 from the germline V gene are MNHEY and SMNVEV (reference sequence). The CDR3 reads CASSLSLAGENEQFF.

CDR3 protein: CSVEAGGSETQYF. This sequence joins TRBV29-1 and TRBJ2-5; the D call of TRBD1 rests on TCRdb alone, since no DNA is present to check it. The CDR3 totals 13 residues. Germline loops: CDR1 SQVTM, CDR2 ANQGSEA.

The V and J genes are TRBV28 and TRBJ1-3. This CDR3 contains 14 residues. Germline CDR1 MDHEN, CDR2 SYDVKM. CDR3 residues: CASTWQGSGNTIYF.

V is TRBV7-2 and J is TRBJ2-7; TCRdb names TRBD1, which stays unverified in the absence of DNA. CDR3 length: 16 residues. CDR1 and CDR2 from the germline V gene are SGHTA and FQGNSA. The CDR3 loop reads CASSLEPGGGVAEQYF. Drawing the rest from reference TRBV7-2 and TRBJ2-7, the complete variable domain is GAGVSQSPSNKVTEKGKDVELRCDPISGHTALYWYRQSLGQGLEFLIYFQGNSAPDKSGLPSDRFSAERTGGSVSTLTIQRTQQEDSAVYLCASSLEPGGGVAEQYFGPGTRLTVT.

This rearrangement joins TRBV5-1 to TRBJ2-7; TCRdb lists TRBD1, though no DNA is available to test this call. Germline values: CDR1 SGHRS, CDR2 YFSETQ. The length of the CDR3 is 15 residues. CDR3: CASSRDRVNRYEQYF.

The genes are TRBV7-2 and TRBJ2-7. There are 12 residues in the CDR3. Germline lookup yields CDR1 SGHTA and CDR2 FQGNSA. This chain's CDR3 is CASSLAGTEQYF.

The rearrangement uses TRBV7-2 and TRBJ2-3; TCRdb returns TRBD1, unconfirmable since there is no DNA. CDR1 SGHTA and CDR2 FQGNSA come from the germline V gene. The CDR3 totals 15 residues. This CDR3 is CASTQTPGGSDTQYF.

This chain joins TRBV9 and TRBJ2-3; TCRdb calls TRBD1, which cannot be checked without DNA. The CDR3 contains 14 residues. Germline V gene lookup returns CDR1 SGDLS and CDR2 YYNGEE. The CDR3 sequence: CASSGTGGSDTQYF.

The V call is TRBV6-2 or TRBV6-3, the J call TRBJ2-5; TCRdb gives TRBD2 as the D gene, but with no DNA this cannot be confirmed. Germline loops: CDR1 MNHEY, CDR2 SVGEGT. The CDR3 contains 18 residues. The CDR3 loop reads CASSSFILGAGGGETQYF.

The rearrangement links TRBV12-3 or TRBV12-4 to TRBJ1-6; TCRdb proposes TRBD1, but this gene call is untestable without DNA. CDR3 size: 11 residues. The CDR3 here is CASTRTAVLHF.

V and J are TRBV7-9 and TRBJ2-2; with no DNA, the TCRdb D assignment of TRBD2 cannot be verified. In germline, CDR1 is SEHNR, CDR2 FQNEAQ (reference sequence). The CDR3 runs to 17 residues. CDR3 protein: CASSLSSPTLNTGELFF.

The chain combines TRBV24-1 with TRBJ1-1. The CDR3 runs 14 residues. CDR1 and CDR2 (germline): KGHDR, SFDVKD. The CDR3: CATSADGRTDEAFF.

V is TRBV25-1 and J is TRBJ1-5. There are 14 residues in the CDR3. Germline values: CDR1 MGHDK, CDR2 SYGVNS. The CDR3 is CASSVTPSNQPQHF.

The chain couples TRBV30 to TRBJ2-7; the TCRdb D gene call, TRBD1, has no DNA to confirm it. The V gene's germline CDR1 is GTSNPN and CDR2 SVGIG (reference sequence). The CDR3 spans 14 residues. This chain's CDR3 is CAWGVGTGGYEQYF.

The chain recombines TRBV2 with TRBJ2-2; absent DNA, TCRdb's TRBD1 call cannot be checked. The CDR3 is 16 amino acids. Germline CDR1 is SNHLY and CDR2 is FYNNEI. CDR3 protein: CASVKQGAEVTGELFF.

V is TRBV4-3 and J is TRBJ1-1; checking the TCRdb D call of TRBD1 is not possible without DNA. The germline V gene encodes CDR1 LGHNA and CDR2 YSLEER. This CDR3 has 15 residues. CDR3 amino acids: CASSQRGQGDTEAFF.

CDR3 sequence reads: CASSSGQGGKQETQYF. The chain uses TRBV7-2 and TRBJ2-5; with no DNA, the TCRdb D assignment of TRBD1 cannot be verified. The CDR3 loop spans 16 amino acids. The germline gives CDR1 SGHTA, CDR2 FQGNSA.

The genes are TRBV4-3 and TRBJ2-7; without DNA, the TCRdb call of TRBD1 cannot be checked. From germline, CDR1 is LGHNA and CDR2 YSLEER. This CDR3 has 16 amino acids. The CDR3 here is CASSQKWDRDSYEQYF.

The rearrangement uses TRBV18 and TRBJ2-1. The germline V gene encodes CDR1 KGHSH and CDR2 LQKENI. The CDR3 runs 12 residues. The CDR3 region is CASSPGMDEQFF.

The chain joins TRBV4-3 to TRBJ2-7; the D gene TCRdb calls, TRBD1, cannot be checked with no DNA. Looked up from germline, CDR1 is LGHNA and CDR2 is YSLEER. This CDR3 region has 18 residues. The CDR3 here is CASSTHLQTGRVSYEQYF.

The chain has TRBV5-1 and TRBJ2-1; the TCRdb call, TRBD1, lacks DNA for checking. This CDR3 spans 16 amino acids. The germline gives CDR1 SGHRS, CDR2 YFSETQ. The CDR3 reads CASSLEGQGARDEQFF.

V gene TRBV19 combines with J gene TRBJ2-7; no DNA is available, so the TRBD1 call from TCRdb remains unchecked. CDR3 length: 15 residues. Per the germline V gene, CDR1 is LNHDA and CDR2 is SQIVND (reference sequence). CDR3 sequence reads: CASSLHGTGSREQYF.

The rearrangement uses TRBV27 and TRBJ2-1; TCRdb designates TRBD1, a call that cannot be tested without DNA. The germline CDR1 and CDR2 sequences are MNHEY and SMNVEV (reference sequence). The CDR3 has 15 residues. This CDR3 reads CASSLLTGGSNEQFF.

CDR3 amino acids: CASSLADPNTGELFF. V and J are TRBV5-1 and TRBJ2-2. The CDR3 sequence is 15 residues long. Germline CDR1 reads SGHRS; CDR2 reads YFSETQ.

This chain's CDR3 is CASSAPGPNRPAQRDTDTQYF. This chain joins TRBV11-2 and TRBJ2-3; checking the TCRdb D call of TRBD1 is not possible without DNA. Germline CDR1 is SGHAT and CDR2 is FQNNGV. The CDR3 loop spans 21 amino acids.

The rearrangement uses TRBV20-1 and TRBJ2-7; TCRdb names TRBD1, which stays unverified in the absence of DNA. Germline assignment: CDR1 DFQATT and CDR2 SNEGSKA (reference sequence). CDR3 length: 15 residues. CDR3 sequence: CSARDMDRGYYEQYF.

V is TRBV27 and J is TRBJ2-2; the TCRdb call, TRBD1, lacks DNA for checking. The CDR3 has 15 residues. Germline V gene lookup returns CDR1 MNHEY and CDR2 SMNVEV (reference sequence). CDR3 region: CASTQDRVRSGELFF.

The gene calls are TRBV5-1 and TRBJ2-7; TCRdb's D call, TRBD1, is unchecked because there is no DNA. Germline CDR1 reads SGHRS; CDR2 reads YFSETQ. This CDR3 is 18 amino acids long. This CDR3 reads CASSIERMDRALSGEQYF.